Presented here are 20 T cell receptor beta chains from one specimen sequenced in a study of blood T cell repertoires in COVID-19 (dated by TCRdb to the early 2020s). Library prep was done by the immunoSEQ multiplex PCR assay. TCRdb took this table from immuneACCESS and kept in-frame rearrangements with V and J called. Such tables lack part of the clones; where checked against another copy, unresolved V genes explain under half of the gap, and the rest is unexplained. The sample has approximately 250,000 clones on record, 75% to 85% of them singletons. The ten most abundant clones make up about 2.1% of the sample. The sample consisted of peripheral blood. The receptors shown here come from a man aged 40-55 years who had recovered from COVID-19.

The chain links TRBV19 to TRBJ1-6; D ambiguous. Looked up from germline, CDR1 is LNHDA and CDR2 is SQIVND (reference sequence). The V and J ends lost 4 bases and 6 bases respectively, with 10 bases between them. The CDR3 spans 14 residues. CDR3 residues: CASSTQTPNSPLHF. In DNA form, the CDR3 reads TGTGCCAGTAGTACCCAGACTCCTAATTCACCCCTCCACTTT.

This chain connects TRBV3-1 (or the pseudogene TRBV3-2) to TRBJ2-3; possible D gene TRBD2, 7 bases. Between the trimmed V and J ends, which lost 1 base and 3 bases, there was a span of 14 bases. There are 16 residues in the CDR3. Per the germline V gene, CDR1 is LGHDT and CDR2 is YNNKEL (reference sequence). In DNA form, the CDR3 reads TGTGCCAGCAGCCAAGTGAGGGGGGGCGGAACAGATACGCAGTATTTT. Residues: CASSQVRGGGTDTQYF.

The chain couples TRBV6-5 to TRBJ2-5; 8 nucleotides align to TRBD1. This CDR3 has 13 amino acids. After removal of 5 bases from V and 5 bases from J, the junction contained 4 bases not matched to a gene. The germline CDR1 and CDR2 sequences are MNHEY and SVGAGI. Written as DNA, the CDR3 is TGTGCCAGCAGTAGACAGGGGACGGAGACCCAGTACTTC. This encodes CASSRQGTETQYF.

This clone appeared once. V usage is TRBV5-1 and J usage is TRBJ2-7; 8 nucleotides line up with TRBD1. Germline trimming cut 1 base from V and 5 bases from J; bases unmatched to any gene: 5. Per the germline V gene, CDR1 is SGHRS and CDR2 is YFSETQ. The CDR3 loop spans 14 amino acids. The CDR3 nucleotides read TGCGCCAGCAGCTTGATGGACAGGGACAACGAGCAGTACTTC. Translation: CASSLMDRDNEQYF.

V is TRBV19 and J is TRBJ1-2, with D tentatively TRBD1 (6 bases). Germline V gives CDR1 LNHDA, CDR2 SQIVND (reference sequence). The CDR3 extends over 12 amino acids. The V end lost 5 bases, the J end lost 7 bases, and 11 bases lay between the germline ends. Written as DNA, the CDR3 is TGTGCCAGTAGTTCCAGGGGTGGTGGCTACACCTTC. Protein: CASSSRGGGYTF.

This clone showed up just once. The gene calls are TRBV19 and TRBJ2-6; D is unclear. V was cut by 0 bases and J by 6 bases, with 9 bases left in between. This CDR3 spans 15 amino acids. The germline CDR1 and CDR2 sequences are LNHDA and SQIVND (reference sequence). The CDR3 DNA reads as TGTGCCAGTAGTATAGAACTACGGTCGGCCAACGTCCTGACTTTC. This gives the protein CASSIELRSANVLTF.

Concerning this clone itself: The junction departs from germline at one end; a sequencing error may be responsible. V and J are TRBV7-9 and TRBJ2-2; 12 bases map to TRBD2. Germline-derived CDR1 and CDR2 are SEHNR and FQNEAQ (reference sequence). The CDR3 contains 15 residues. CDR3 sequence (DNA): TGTGCCAGCAGCCTAGCGGGGGGGCGTGACGGGGAGCTGTTTTTT. This encodes CASSLAGGRDGELFF.

The V gene is TRBV6-5, the J gene TRBJ2-6, with D possibly being TRBD2 (5 bases). This CDR3 has 15 residues. Trimming cost V 10 bases and J 0 bases, with 13 bases left between them. Per germline, CDR1 MNHEY and CDR2 SVGAGI. The CDR3 DNA reads TGTGCCACCGCCCCCCGGGGCTCTGGGGCCAACGTCCTGACTTTC. It encodes CATAPRGSGANVLTF.

The chain employs TRBV3-1 (or the pseudogene TRBV3-2) and TRBJ2-1; 12 bases line up with TRBD2. The CDR3 length is 16 residues. Germline V gene data show CDR1 as LGHDT and CDR2 as YNNKEL (reference sequence). V dropped 4 bases and J dropped 9; count of bases not matched to a gene: 10. The CDR3 loop is CASSRRTSGGLREQFF. The CDR3 DNA sequence: TGTGCCAGCAGCCGCCGAACTAGCGGGGGGCTACGTGAGCAGTTCTTC.

The rearrangement links TRBV18 to TRBJ1-1; 10 bases map to TRBD1. V dropped 1 base and J dropped 0; count of bases not matched to a gene: 2. The CDR3 totals 16 residues. CDR1 is KGHSH and CDR2 is LQKENI in the germline V gene. CDR3 in amino acids: CASSPQTGGLNTEAFF. In DNA form, the CDR3 reads TGTGCCAGCTCACCACAGACAGGGGGCTTGAACACTGAAGCTTTCTTT. Looking up the rest from reference TRBV18 and TRBJ1-1 gives the full variable domain: NAGVMQNPRHLVRRRGQEARLRCSPMKGHSHVYWYRQLPEEGLKFMVYLQKENIIDESGMPKERFSAEFPKEGPSILRIQQVVRGDSAAYFCASSPQTGGLNTEAFFGQGTRLTVV.

The sample holds a few counts of this clone. The chain carries TRBV5-1 and TRBJ1-2; 9 bases align to TRBD1. The V and J ends lost 0 bases and 7 bases, in that order; junction bases with no gene match: 4. There are 14 residues in the CDR3. Germline CDR1 SGHRS, CDR2 YFSETQ. The CDR3 region has the DNA TGCGCCAGCAGCTTGGGGGACAGGGCTCTTGGCTACACCTTC. Protein: CASSLGDRALGYTF.

CDR3 in DNA: TGTGCCAGCAGCTCCGGACAAGGCACAGATACGCAGTATTTT. Translated, it gives CASSSGQGTDTQYF. The chain uses TRBV13 and TRBJ2-3; a weak D match, TRBD1 (5 bases). The CDR3 runs to 14 residues. Trimming left V 4 bases short and J 1 base short, with 9 bases between. Germline V gives CDR1 PRHDT, CDR2 FYEKMQ (reference sequence).

This clone turned up a few times. The chain employs TRBV6-5 and TRBJ2-5; TRBD2 aligns across 14 bases. After removal of 6 bases from V and 8 bases from J, the junction contained 8 bases not matched to a gene. CDR1 MNHEY and CDR2 SVGAGI come from the germline V gene. The CDR3 covers 15 residues. CDR3 DNA sequence: TGTGCCAGCAGCCAGACTAGCGGGAGGGCGTATACCCAGTACTTC. It yields the protein CASSQTSGRAYTQYF.

The DNA of the CDR3 is TGTGCCAGCAGCTTAGCCCCGGTGGAGACCCAGTACTTC. Amino acid sequence: CASSLAPVETQYF. The rearrangement joins TRBV13 to TRBJ2-5; no clear D gene. Trimming removed 1 base at V and 5 bases at J, with 8 bases between. CDR3 length: 13 residues. CDR1 PRHDT and CDR2 FYEKMQ come from the germline V gene (reference sequence).

The chain joins TRBV5-1 to TRBJ1-2; a possible D gene is TRBD1 (6 bases). The V and J ends lost 9 bases and 2 bases respectively, with 14 bases between them. CDR3 length: 13 residues. Per germline, CDR1 SGHRS and CDR2 YFSETQ. Written as DNA, the CDR3 is TGCGCCAATTCGACAGGAACCAACTATGGCTACACCTTC. This sequence encodes CANSTGTNYGYTF.

As regards this clone: An end of the junction does not agree with germline; a read error may underlie this. The V call is TRBV3-1 (or the pseudogene TRBV3-2), the J call TRBJ1-2; 8 bases fit TRBD1. Germline V CDR1 and CDR2: LGHDT, YNNKEL (reference sequence). CDR3 size: 13 residues. This CDR3 reads CASSQDRGYGYTF. In DNA, the CDR3 is TGTGCCAGCAGTCAAGACAGGGGCTATGGCTACACCTTC.

The chain is built from TRBV30 and TRBJ2-7, with TRBD2 matching over 7 bases. With 5 bases clipped from V and 3 bases from J, the junction kept 7 bases outside the gene matches. From germline, CDR1 is GTSNPN and CDR2 SVGIG (reference sequence). This CDR3 has 13 residues. CDR3 sequence (DNA): TGTGCCTGGGGGGCGGGAGTGGTCTACGAGCAGTACTTC. Translating gives CAWGAGVVYEQYF.

The chain employs TRBV5-4 and TRBJ2-3; 7 bases are shared with TRBD1. V gave up 4 bases and J gave up 4 bases; unmatched junction bases: 6. The CDR3 is 14 amino acids. Germline CDR1 SGHNT, CDR2 YYREEE (reference sequence). The CDR3 DNA reads as TGTGCCAGCAGCCCTCGACAGGGTTCAGATACGCAGTATTTT. It encodes CASSPRQGSDTQYF. The entire variable domain, with the rest obtained from reference TRBV5-4 and TRBJ2-3, is as follows: ETGVTQSPTHLIKTRGQQVTLRCSSQSGHNTVSWYQQALGQGPQFIFQYYREEENGRGNFPPRFSGLQFPNYSSELNVNALELDDSALYLCASSPRQGSDTQYFGPGTRLTVL.

CDR3 nucleotides: TGCAGCGTGAGGGACAGGGCGAGAGAAAAACTGTTTTTT. It specifies CSVRDRAREKLFF. The V call is TRBV29-1, the J call TRBJ1-4; 9 bases align to TRBD1. Losses at the gene ends were 6 bases for V and 8 bases for J; bases not matched to a gene: 7. The germline CDR1 and CDR2 sequences are SQVTM and ANQGSEA. The CDR3 sequence is 13 residues long.

The chain is built from TRBV7-9 and TRBJ1-6; unclear D gene. CDR1 is SEHNR and CDR2 is FQNEAQ in the germline V gene (reference sequence). Trimming removed 1 base at V and 7 bases at J, with 11 bases between. This CDR3 contains 15 residues. The CDR3 nucleotides are TGTGCCAGCAGCTTAGTGTCAGAGGGAAATTCACCCCTCCACTTT. It yields the protein CASSLVSEGNSPLHF. The complete variable domain, with remaining parts taken from reference TRBV7-9 and TRBJ1-6, reads DTGVSQNPRHKITKRGQNVTFRCDPISEHNRLYWYRQTLGQGPEFLTYFQNEAQLEKSRLLSDRFSAERPKGSFSTLEIQRTEQGDSAMYLCASSLVSEGNSPLHFGNGTRLTVT.